Below are 12 T cell receptor beta chains sequenced from a single sample in a study of T cell responses to AZD1222 COVID-19 vaccine. The table came from immunoSEQ multiplex PCR; TCRdb's copy has only in-frame clones and leaves some out. The sample holds 100,000 to 150,000 clones, just under 95% seen once. Sequences were derived from peripheral blood, sampled 28 days after the second AZD1222 dose. All receptors derive from an adult who received the AZD1222 COVID-19 vaccine.

The chain carries TRBV10-3 and TRBJ1-1, with TRBD1 matching 11 bases. Germline lookup yields CDR1 ENHRY and CDR2 SYGVKD. Trimming cost V 7 bases and J 5 bases; bases outside gene matches: 6. The CDR3 is 14 amino acids. Here the CDR3 DNA reads TGTGCCATCACCTTGGGACAGGGGGGAACTGAAGCTTTCTTT. Its translation is CAITLGQGGTEAFF.

J is TRBJ2-7 and V is TRBV7-2; D may be TRBD2 (5 bases). The V and J ends lost 5 bases and 9 bases respectively, with 26 bases between them. The CDR3 extends over 16 amino acids. Germline V gene lookup returns CDR1 SGHTA and CDR2 FQGNSA. DNA for the CDR3: TGTGCCAGCAGCCCTCCCTCCGGGGTAGGACTGGGCTGGCAGTACTTC. Residues: CASSPPSGVGLGWQYF.

This clone has a handful of counts. The chain couples TRBV11-2 to TRBJ1-4; D is possibly TRBD1 (5 bases). The CDR3 loop spans 17 amino acids. Trimming stripped 0 bases from V and 7 bases from J, with 18 bases between. From germline, CDR1 is SGHAT and CDR2 FQNNGV. The CDR3: CASSLDLGEDWGEKLFF. Here the CDR3 DNA reads TGTGCCAGCAGCTTAGATCTAGGGGAGGATTGGGGTGAAAAACTGTTTTTT.

This clone was found once. The rearrangement uses TRBV19 and TRBJ1-1; D is undetermined. The V end lost 0 bases, the J end lost 5 bases, and 7 bases lay between the germline ends. This CDR3 is 13 amino acids long. CDR1 is LNHDA and CDR2 is SQIVND in the germline V gene (reference sequence). The CDR3 protein is CASSIDKGTEAFF. The CDR3 nucleotides read TGTGCCAGTAGTATAGACAAGGGAACTGAAGCTTTCTTT.

V and J are TRBV27 and TRBJ2-1; the match to TRBD2 covers 10 bases. The CDR3 runs 15 residues. Germline-derived CDR1 and CDR2 are MNHEY and SMNVEV (reference sequence). The junction had 6 bases not matched to a gene; V was cut back by 6 bases and J by 4 bases. For the CDR3, the DNA is TGTGCCAGCAGCCCGCAGCGGGAGGGGTACAATGAGCAGTTCTTC. It yields the protein CASSPQREGYNEQFF.

The J gene is TRBJ2-7, the V gene TRBV9; TRBD1 agrees at 7 bases. This CDR3 has 14 amino acids. V lost 3 bases to trimming and J lost 4 bases; unmatched junction nucleotides: 7. CDR1 SGDLS and CDR2 YYNGEE come from the germline V gene. CDR3 coding DNA: TGTGCCAGCAGCGAGACAGGGATTGGGTACGAGCAGTACTTC. This codes for CASSETGIGYEQYF. Full variable domain (outside the CDR3, taken from reference TRBV9 and TRBJ2-7): DSGVTQTPKHLITATGQRVTLRCSPRSGDLSVYWYQQSLDQGLQFLIQYYNGEERAKGNILERFSAQQFPDLHSELNLSSLELGDSALYFCASSETGIGYEQYFGPGTRLTVT.

The chain couples TRBV27 to TRBJ2-1; D is unclear. Trimming pared 5 bases from V and 6 bases from J, leaving 14 bases between. The germline V gene encodes CDR1 MNHEY and CDR2 SMNVEV (reference sequence). This CDR3 is built from 14 residues. The CDR3 loop is CASSPSVLRNEQFF. DNA for the CDR3: TGTGCCAGCAGTCCCTCAGTTCTACGCAATGAGCAGTTCTTC.

CDR3 in amino acids: CASRRTWRDTQYF. In DNA form, the CDR3 reads TGTGCCAGCCGAAGGACCTGGAGAGATACGCAGTATTTT. V usage is TRBV6-5 and J usage is TRBJ2-3; D call uncertain. The ends were cut back, 8 bases at V and 5 bases at J, with 14 bases in the middle. Germline V lookup: CDR1 MNHEY, CDR2 SVGAGI. The CDR3 has 13 residues.

Concerning this clone: The sample contains more than one DNA sequence encoding this CDR3. The chain couples TRBV7-2 to TRBJ2-7, with a tentative D call TRBD2 (6 bases). V dropped 5 bases and J dropped 4 bases, with 9 bases sitting between them. Germline CDR1 reads SGHTA; CDR2 reads FQGNSA. The CDR3 has 12 residues. The CDR3 is CASSPGGYEQYF. For the CDR3, the DNA is TGTGCCAGCAGCCCCGGGGGATACGAGCAGTACTTC. Full variable domain (rest looked up from reference TRBV7-2 and TRBJ2-7): GAGVSQSPSNKVTEKGKDVELRCDPISGHTALYWYRQSLGQGLEFLIYFQGNSAPDKSGLPSDRFSAERTGGSVSTLTIQRTQQEDSAVYLCASSPGGYEQYFGPGTRLTVT.

The CDR3 sequence: CSVEDTDSSYEQYF. CDR3 coding DNA: TGCAGCGTTGAAGACACAGACAGCTCCTACGAGCAGTACTTC. The chain joins TRBV29-1 to TRBJ2-7; a possible D gene is TRBD1 (5 bases). The CDR3 sequence is 14 residues long. V was pared by 0 bases and J by 0 bases, with 9 bases between. From germline, CDR1 is SQVTM and CDR2 ANQGSEA.

The chain carries TRBV12-5 and TRBJ1-1, with D possibly matching TRBD1 (5 bases). The V and J ends lost 5 bases and 4 bases respectively, with 8 bases between them. Looked up from germline, CDR1 is LGHNT and CDR2 is FRNRAP. CDR3 size: 12 residues. The DNA for the CDR3 is TGTGCTAGTGGTCCCAGGGTCACTGAAGCTTTCTTT. This sequence encodes CASGPRVTEAFF.

The chain recombines TRBV28 with TRBJ2-1; TRBD2 agrees at 12 bases. The CDR3 sequence is 16 residues long. CDR1 MDHEN and CDR2 SYDVKM come from the germline V gene. Trimming at V came to 6 bases and at J to 4 bases, leaving 7 bases not matched to a gene. CDR3 sequence: CASRKGLAGKYNEQFF. The CDR3, as DNA: TGTGCCAGCAGAAAAGGACTAGCGGGAAAATACAATGAGCAGTTCTTC. Full variable domain (outside the CDR3, taken from reference TRBV28 and TRBJ2-1): DVKVTQSSRYLVKRTGEKVFLECVQDMDHENMFWYRQDPGLGLRLIYFSYDVKMKEKGDIPEGYSVSREKKERFSLILESASTNQTSMYLCASRKGLAGKYNEQFFGPGTRLTVL.